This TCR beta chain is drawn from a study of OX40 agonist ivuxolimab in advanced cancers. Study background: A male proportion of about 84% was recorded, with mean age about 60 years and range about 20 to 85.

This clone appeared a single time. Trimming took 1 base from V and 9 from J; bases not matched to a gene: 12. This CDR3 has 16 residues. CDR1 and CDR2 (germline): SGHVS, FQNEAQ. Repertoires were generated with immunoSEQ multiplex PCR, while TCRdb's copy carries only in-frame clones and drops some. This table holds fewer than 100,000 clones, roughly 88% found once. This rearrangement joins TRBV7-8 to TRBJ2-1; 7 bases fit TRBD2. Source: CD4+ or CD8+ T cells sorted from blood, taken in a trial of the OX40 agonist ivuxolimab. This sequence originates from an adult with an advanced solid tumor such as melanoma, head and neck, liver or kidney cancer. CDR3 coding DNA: TGTGCCAGCAGCTTAGTCGGCGGGAGTTTAATTGGTGAGCAGTTCTTC. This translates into CASSLVGGSLIGEQFF.